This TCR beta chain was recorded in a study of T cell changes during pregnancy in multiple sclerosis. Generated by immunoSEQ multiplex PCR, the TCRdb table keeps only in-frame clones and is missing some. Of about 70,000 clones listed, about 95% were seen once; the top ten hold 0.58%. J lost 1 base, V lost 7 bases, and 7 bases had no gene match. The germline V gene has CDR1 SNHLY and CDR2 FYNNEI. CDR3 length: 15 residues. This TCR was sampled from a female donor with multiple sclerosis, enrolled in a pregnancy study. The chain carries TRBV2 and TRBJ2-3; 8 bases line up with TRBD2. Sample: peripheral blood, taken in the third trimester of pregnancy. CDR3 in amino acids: CASTAGGAGTDTQYF. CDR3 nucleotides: TGTGCCAGCACCGCCGGGGGGGCTGGCACAGATACGCAGTATTTT.